This T cell receptor (beta chain) was recorded in a study of blood T cell repertoires in COVID-19. The wider study: Samples taken during acute and convalescent COVID-19 were collected in the United States, Italy and Spain. Nucleic acid was either cDNA or gDNA, and it came from T cells, B-cell-depleted T cells, or PBMCs.

The authors' processing: Cell counts per sample came from amplifying reference gene primers. The table came from immunoSEQ multiplex PCR; TCRdb's copy has only in-frame clones and leaves some out. V and J calls and clone size are copied from that table; D and trimming were computed from the DNA. The sample contains 200,000 to 300,000 clones, around 81% of which appear only once. This clone was observed a handful of times. In germline, CDR1 is SGHRS, CDR2 YFSETQ. This CDR3 has 15 residues. J gave up 3 bases and V 4 bases, and 9 bases lay outside the gene matches. The receptor's source is a woman aged 55-69 years with active or convalescent COVID-19. The sequencing sample was made of peripheral blood. The J gene is TRBJ1-1, the V gene TRBV5-1; TRBD1 aligns across 7 bases. The CDR3 nucleotides read TGCGCCAGCAGCAGGTCGGGACAGCGGGACACTGAAGCTTTCTTT. Its protein is CASSRSGQRDTEAFF.